The subject of this entry is one T cell receptor beta chain. No cognate antigen has been identified for it. A junction boundary mismatches the germline segment, possibly from a read error. Library construction relied on the immunoSEQ multiplex PCR assay. For the multiplex PCR, a mixture combining 60 forward primers for TCR Vbeta segments and 13 reverse primers for TCR Jbeta segments was used. Amplification of the CDR3 region of rearranged TCR beta genes was performed with a multiplex PCR assay on genomic DNA. The amplified TCR beta libraries were sequenced on the Illumina HiSeq System as 87-base-pair reads. From the authors' description of their analysis: A later analysis tallied 75 million to 95 million unique TCR beta chains across the 666 repertoires, and about 10 million of those chains were shared by two or more donors. Raw reads were error-corrected and collapsed into unique sequences with a nearest-neighbor algorithm that merged closely related sequences to remove PCR and sequencing errors. Alignment of CDR3 sequences to IMGT reference sequences was used to assign V, D and J gene segments. For a sequence to be retained, a match of at least six nucleotides to both a V gene segment and a J gene segment was required. A rearrangement was called productive if the CDR3 had no stop codons and remained in frame with V and J, and every other rearrangement was called non-productive. Following IMGT convention, CDR3 was defined as the stretch from the second conserved V-encoded cysteine to the conserved J-encoded phenylalanine. The earlier analysis of fewer than 750 of the donors excluded sequences that lacked an unambiguous match to a single V gene segment. In an earlier analysis of 587 of the donors, V segments were called functional above 56.7% productive rearrangements and were called segregating when the between-donor standard deviation exceeded 5%. A statistical classification framework was built for diagnosing cytomegalovirus status from the catalog of TCR beta chain sequences. V and J gene assignment, in a later analysis, came from comparing TCR nucleotide sequences with IMGT/GENE-DB human TR gene sequences. In a later analysis, CDR3 sequences and most-parsimonious VDJ recombination scenarios were assigned using the TCRdist pipeline. A later analysis defined each TCR beta chain by its CDR3 amino acid sequence plus V-gene family, and excluded reads lacking a unique V-gene family. To address suspected cross-contamination and a sequencing artifact, a later analysis removed some 620 highly shared, low-generation-probability nucleotide sequences. For each public chain, a later analysis derived a clonal expansion index from normalized ranks of inferred template counts within each repertoire. In a later analysis, generation probabilities were computed with a VDJ recombination model fitted to out-of-frame rearrangements, and the resulting probabilities were checked against IGoR. Hypergeometric tests were used in a later analysis to score TCR-TCR, TCR-HLA and TCR-CMV co-occurrence, with a repertoire-size bias correction applied to the TCR pairs. To estimate false discovery rates, a later analysis permuted the HLA or CMV assignments 20 times. In a later analysis, co-occurring TCRs were grouped using DBSCAN, and TCRdist sequence similarity was added for clustering within HLA-allele-positive subsets. Repertoires with fewer than 30,000 or more than 120,000 public chains were left out of co-occurrence clustering, as were a handful of repertoires with anomalous nucleotide sharing. TCRdb's version of the immuneACCESS table is confined to in-frame rearrangements and falls short of the full clone set. An unresolved V gene accounts for under half of the shortfall where checked; the remainder is of unknown origin. Clone size and V and J calls were adopted from that table, with D and trimming inferred from the DNA. The table for this sample lists 200,000 or so clones; about 88% of them were counted only once. The ten largest make up roughly 0.2% of the sample.

This record belongs to a study of cytomegalovirus exposure and HLA in healthy donors (dated by TCRdb to 2016 to 2017). Describing the broader study: An earlier analysis of some 600 of the donors reported under 300 Gb of sequence data and around 120 million unique TCR beta sequences obtained from some 170 million T cells. The genetic ancestry cluster associated with self-reported Caucasian donors included approximately 85% of the approximately 410 genotyped donors. HLA typing covered class I and class II loci at four-digit resolution. The study aimed to test whether signatures of past pathogen exposure could be identified by cataloging public T cell receptors. Donor age, sex, ethnicity and CMV serostatus were compiled together with the repertoire data. A later analysis re-examined previously published TCR beta repertoires from 600 to 700 donors and added high-resolution HLA genotyping to investigate patterns of TCR occurrence. In an earlier analysis of a few hundred of the donors, high-throughput TCR beta sequencing was used to judge whether each TCR beta V gene segment behaved as functional or pseudogenic. The number of typed donors differed by locus: roughly 629-630 for A, B, C, DRB1 and DQB1; 522 for DQA1; approximately 600 for DPA1; and 450 to 480 for DPB1. In a later genetic analysis, genome-wide SNP genotypes for about 65% of the 666 donors were used, and that subset was treated as a discovery cohort. The study used immunosequencing to profile the T cell repertoires of 666 subjects and linked those repertoires to cytomegalovirus serostatus. Rather than drawing on any new phenotypic data, the later analysis identified candidate immune exposures from TCR beta sequences and the way those sequences occurred across donors. High-throughput TCR immunosequencing, statistical association of individual TCRs with disease status, and machine learning were combined to predict cytomegalovirus infection status. Roughly five DR-DQ haplotypes were treated as single units for association and clustering because of strong linkage in the cohort. Roughly 300 gigabases of sequencing data and 70 million to 85 million unique TCR sequences were included in an early release covering under 650 HLA-typed donors. Every discovery cohort repertoire had been produced on one sequencing platform. A separate validation cohort of over a hundred different subjects was used in addition to the 666-subject first cohort. Among some 410 genotyped donors of the cohort, an average of 235,054 unique TCR beta nucleotide sequences were sequenced per donor, roughly 18% of them non-productive. General findings and caveats noted by the study authors: In this cohort, only TCR beta chains were sequenced, and detectable features were limited by the absence of alpha or paired-chain data. The only immune exposure information available for the cohort was CMV serostatus. In the study, about 150 TCR beta chains were listed as associated with cytomegalovirus. A later analysis found that most CMV-associated TCR beta chains appeared HLA-restricted, with HLA associations seemingly driven largely by CMV exposure. Several of the top co-occurrence clusters appeared to be linked to parvovirus B19, influenza, CMV and Epstein-Barr virus, according to a later analysis. A later analysis associated 15,000 to 20,000 TCR beta sequences with specific HLA alleles at a false discovery rate of 0.05. Because the 87-base-pair reads could not distinguish some IMGT-functional V segments, including TRBV6-2 and TRBV6-3, those segments were excluded. In an earlier analysis of fewer than 700 of the donors, most TCR beta V segments appeared in productive rearrangements about 87% or about 30% of the time, broadly matching IMGT annotations. In a later genetic analysis, fewer N-insertions in productive TCRs were reported among donors in an Asian-associated ancestry cluster than the roughly 700-donor mean. While some public TCRs were present in many individuals, most TCR sequences turned up only very rarely across donors. In a later analysis, HLA-associated TCR beta chains were found to be more clonally expanded and to have lower generation probabilities than equally common non-associated chains. A later analysis found that TCR association rates varied across HLA loci, with DRB1 alleles showing the most associated TCRs and HLA-C alleles the fewest. Sequencing depth was assumed to be roughly uniform across donors in the presence/absence analyses, though that assumption may not hold. An association between a missense DCLRE1C variant and V-gene and J-gene trimming of TCR beta chains was found in a later genetic analysis and replicated in an independent cohort. HLA typing was unavailable for some donors at each locus, so association tests used only the typed subset. The authors suggested that the approach could potentially be generalized to other disease states and immunological phenotypes. A few of the identified cytomegalovirus-associated TCR beta chains were confirmed in vitro to be specific for cytomegalovirus antigens. Linkage disequilibrium might explain the correlated functional status among segregating V segments, but an unknown experimental factor could not be excluded. In both the original and validation cohorts, the classifier was reported to diagnose cytomegalovirus status with high specificity and sensitivity. Approximately 16 rarely observed V segments, including chromosome 9 orphons, were excluded from the earlier analysis of just under 600 of the donors because counts were too low. When HLA alleles, especially DR and DQ, strongly co-occurred, TCR associations were difficult to assign to individual alleles. A further reported finding was that TCR beta sequences accurately predicted the HLA-A and HLA-B alleles for most subjects in the first cohort. A cluster of highly shared sequence variants was judged likely to represent a technical artifact of the sequencing pipeline.

The cohort consisted of some 670 healthy bone marrow donors. At the time of sampling, every cohort member was nominally healthy, though immune exposures that went unrecorded were likely present. The donor tested CMV seronegative and was one of the 352 seronegative cohort members. Every donor gave a peripheral blood sample, and the peripheral blood mononuclear cells from that sample were used for TCR beta sequencing. The Qiagen DNeasy Blood Extraction Kit was used to extract genomic DNA from the blood cell samples. Its CDR3 holds 12 amino acids, cysteine through phenylalanine. This entry keeps only the CDR3 DNA: 36 bases, framed from base 1. CDR1 and CDR2, per the germline V gene (reference sequence), are SEHNR and FQNEAQ.

What was sequenced was PBMCs. The chain joins TRBV7-9 to TRBJ2-7, with the D gene not clear enough to name. The TCR sequence derives from a girl less than two years old in good health and CMV-seronegative. The CDR3 region has the sequence CSSSRTRYEQYF. Here is the DNA: TGTTCCAGCAGCCGTACGCGGTACGAGCAGTACTTC.